This T cell receptor beta chain stems from a study of blood T cell repertoires in COVID-19. Background on the study: The samples span acute and convalescent COVID-19 from the United States, Italy and Spain.

Clones were read by immunoSEQ multiplex PCR, and TCRdb kept only the in-frame ones, dropping some. The data hold around 160,000 clones, with roughly 90% observed a single time. Sequenced input: PBMCs or T cells enriched from blood (not recorded which). This receptor was identified in a woman in her 30s with acute COVID-19.

The DNA of the CDR3 is TGTGCCAGCAGTTTAGGCCGGGGTGAGCAGTTCTTC. Encoded protein: CASSLGRGEQFF. The gene calls are TRBV27 and TRBJ2-1, with D possibly TRBD2 on 5 matching bases. This CDR3 comprises 12 residues. V was trimmed by 2 bases and J by 9 bases, leaving 8 bases between them. Per germline, CDR1 MNHEY and CDR2 SMNVEV (reference sequence).